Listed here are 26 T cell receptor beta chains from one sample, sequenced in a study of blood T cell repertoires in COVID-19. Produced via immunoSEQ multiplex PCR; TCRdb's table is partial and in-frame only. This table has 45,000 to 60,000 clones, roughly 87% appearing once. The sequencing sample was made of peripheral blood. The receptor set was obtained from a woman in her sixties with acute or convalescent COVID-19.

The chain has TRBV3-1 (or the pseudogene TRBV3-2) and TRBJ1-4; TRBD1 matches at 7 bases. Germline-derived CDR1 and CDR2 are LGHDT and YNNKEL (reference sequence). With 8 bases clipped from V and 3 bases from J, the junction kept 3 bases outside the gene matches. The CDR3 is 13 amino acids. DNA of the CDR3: TGTGCCAGCGCAGGGGGGTCTAATGAAAAACTGTTTTTT. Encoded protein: CASAGGSNEKLFF.

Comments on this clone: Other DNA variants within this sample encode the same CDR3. This chain's CDR3 is CASSQEGRGEKLFF. CDR3 coding DNA: TGTGCCAGCAGCCAAGAGGGCAGGGGGGAAAAACTGTTTTTT. The V and J genes are TRBV4-2 and TRBJ1-4, with 7 bases that match TRBD1. The CDR3 runs 14 residues. The J segment lost 8 bases and the V segment lost 0 bases, leaving 3 bases of the junction unmatched. CDR1 and CDR2 (germline): LGHNA, YNFKEQ.

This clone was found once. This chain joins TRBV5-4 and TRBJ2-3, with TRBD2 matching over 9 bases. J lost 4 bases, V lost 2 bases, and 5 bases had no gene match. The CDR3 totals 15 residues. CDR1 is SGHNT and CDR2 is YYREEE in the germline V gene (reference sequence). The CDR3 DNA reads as TGTGCCAGCAGCTTTGGCGGGAGGGCCTCAGATACGCAGTATTTT. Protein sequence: CASSFGGRASDTQYF.

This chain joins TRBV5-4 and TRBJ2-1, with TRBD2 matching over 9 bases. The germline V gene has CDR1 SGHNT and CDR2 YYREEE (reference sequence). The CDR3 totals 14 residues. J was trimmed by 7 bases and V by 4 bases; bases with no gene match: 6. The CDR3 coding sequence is TGTGCCAGCAGCCAGGGGACTAGCAAAAATGAGCAGTTCTTC. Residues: CASSQGTSKNEQFF.

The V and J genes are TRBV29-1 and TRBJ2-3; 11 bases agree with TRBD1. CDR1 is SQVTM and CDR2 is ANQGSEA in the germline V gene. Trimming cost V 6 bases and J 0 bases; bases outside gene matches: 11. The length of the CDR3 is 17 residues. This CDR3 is CSVPGQGVTYSTDTQYF. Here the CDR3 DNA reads TGCAGCGTCCCGGGACAGGGGGTGACCTATAGCACAGATACGCAGTATTTT.

The CDR3 spells CASRGTGSGNTIYF. The DNA of the CDR3 is TGTGCCAGCAGAGGGACAGGGTCTGGAAACACCATATATTTT. This chain links TRBV9 with TRBJ1-3; TRBD1 matches at 9 bases. The junction had 1 base not matched to a gene; V was cut back by 5 bases and J by 1 base. From germline, CDR1 is SGDLS and CDR2 YYNGEE. This CDR3 has 14 residues.

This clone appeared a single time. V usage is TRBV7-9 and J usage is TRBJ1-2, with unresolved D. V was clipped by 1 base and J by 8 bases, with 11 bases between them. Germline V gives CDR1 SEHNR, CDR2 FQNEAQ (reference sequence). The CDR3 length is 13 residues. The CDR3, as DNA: TGTGCCAGCAGCTTAGTTAGCGATCAGGGCTACACCTTC. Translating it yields CASSLVSDQGYTF. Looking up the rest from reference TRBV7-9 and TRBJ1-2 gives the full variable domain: DTGVSQNPRHKITKRGQNVTFRCDPISEHNRLYWYRQTLGQGPEFLTYFQNEAQLEKSRLLSDRFSAERPKGSFSTLEIQRTEQGDSAMYLCASSLVSDQGYTFGSGTRLTVV.

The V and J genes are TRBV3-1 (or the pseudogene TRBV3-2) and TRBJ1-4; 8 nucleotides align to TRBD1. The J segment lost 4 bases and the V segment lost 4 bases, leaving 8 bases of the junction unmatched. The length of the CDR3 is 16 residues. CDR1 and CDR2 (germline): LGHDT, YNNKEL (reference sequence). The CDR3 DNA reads TGTGCCAGCAGCCTAGGATCAGGGGGCCTTAATGAAAAACTGTTTTTT. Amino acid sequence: CASSLGSGGLNEKLFF.

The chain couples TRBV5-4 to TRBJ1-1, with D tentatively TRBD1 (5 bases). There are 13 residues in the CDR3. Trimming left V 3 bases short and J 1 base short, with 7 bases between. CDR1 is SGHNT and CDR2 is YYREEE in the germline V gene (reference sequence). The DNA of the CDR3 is TGTGCCAGCAGCTATCAGGGGAACACTGAAGCTTTCTTT. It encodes CASSYQGNTEAFF. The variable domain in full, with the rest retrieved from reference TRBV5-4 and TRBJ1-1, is ETGVTQSPTHLIKTRGQQVTLRCSSQSGHNTVSWYQQALGQGPQFIFQYYREEENGRGNFPPRFSGLQFPNYSSELNVNALELDDSALYLCASSYQGNTEAFFGQGTRLTVV.

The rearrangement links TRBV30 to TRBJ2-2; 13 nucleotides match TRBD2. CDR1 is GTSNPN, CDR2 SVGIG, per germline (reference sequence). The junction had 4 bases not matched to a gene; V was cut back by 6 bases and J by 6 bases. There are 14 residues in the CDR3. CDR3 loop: CACTSGRAPGELFF. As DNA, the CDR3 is TGTGCCTGTACTAGCGGGAGGGCCCCCGGGGAGCTGTTTTTT.

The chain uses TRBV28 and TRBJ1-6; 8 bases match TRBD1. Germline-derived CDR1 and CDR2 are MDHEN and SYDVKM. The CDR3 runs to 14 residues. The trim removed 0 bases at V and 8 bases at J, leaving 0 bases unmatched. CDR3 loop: CASSLWTGDSPLHF. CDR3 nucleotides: TGTGCCAGCAGTTTATGGACAGGGGATTCACCCCTCCACTTT.

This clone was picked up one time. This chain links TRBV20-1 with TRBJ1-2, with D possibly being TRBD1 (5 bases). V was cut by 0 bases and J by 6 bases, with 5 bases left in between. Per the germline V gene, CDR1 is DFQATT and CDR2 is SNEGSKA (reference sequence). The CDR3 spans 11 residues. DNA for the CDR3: TGCAGTGCTAGAGACAGGGATGGCTACACCTTC. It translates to CSARDRDGYTF.

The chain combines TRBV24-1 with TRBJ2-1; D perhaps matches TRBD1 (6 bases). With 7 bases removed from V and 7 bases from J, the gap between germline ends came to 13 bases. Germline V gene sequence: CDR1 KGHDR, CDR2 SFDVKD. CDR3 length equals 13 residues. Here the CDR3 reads CATSGTFRNEQFF. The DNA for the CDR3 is TGTGCCACCAGCGGGACATTTCGAAATGAGCAGTTCTTC.

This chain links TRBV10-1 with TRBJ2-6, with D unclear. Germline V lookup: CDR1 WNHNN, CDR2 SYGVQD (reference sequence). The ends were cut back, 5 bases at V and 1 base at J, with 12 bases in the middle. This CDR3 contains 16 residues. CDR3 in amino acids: CASSKPSGSGANVLTF. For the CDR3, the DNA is TGCGCCAGCAGTAAGCCTAGTGGATCTGGGGCCAACGTCCTGACTTTC.

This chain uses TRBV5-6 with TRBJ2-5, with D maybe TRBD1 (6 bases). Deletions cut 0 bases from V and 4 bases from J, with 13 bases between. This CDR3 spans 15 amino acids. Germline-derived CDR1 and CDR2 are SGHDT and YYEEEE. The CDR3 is CASSLGGVRGETQYF. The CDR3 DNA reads TGTGCCAGCAGCTTGGGAGGGGTCAGGGGAGAGACCCAGTACTTC.

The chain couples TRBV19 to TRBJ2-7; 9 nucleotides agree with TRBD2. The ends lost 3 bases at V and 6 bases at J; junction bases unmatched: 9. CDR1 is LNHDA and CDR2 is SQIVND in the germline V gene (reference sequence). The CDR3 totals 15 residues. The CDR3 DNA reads TGTGCCAGTAGTATCGTCGGGACTAGCTTAGCCGAGCAGTACTTC. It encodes CASSIVGTSLAEQYF.

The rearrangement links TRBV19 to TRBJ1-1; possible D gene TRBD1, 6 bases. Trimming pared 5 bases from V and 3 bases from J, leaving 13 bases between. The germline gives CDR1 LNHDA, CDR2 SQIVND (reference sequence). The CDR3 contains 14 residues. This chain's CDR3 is CASSSTGWYTEAFF. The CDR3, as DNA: TGTGCCAGTAGTTCGACAGGTTGGTACACTGAAGCTTTCTTT.

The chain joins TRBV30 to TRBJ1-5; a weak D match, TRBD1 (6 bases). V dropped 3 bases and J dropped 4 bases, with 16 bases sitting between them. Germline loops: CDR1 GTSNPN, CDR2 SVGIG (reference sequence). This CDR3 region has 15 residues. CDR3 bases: TGTGCCTGGAGCCCCAGGGGAATCACGAATCAGCCCCAGCATTTT. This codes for CAWSPRGITNQPQHF.

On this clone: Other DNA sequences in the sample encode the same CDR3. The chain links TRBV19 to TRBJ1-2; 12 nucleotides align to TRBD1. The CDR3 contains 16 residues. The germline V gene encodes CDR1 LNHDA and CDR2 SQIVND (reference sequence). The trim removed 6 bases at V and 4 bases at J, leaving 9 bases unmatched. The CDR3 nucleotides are TGTGCCAGTAGCCGGGACAGGGGGCCGGGCGGCTATGGCTACACCTTC. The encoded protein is CASSRDRGPGGYGYTF.

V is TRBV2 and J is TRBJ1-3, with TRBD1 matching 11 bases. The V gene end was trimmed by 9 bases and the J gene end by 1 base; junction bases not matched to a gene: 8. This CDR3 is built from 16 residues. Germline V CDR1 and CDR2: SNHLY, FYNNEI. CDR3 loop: CARGGTGGTSGNTIYF. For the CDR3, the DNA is TGTGCCAGAGGAGGGACAGGGGGGACGTCTGGAAACACCATATATTTT.

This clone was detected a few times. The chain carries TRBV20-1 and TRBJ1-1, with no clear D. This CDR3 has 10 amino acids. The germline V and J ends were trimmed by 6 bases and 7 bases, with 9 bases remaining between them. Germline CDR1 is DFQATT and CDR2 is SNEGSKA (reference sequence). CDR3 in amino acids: CSANMSEAFF. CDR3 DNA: TGCAGTGCGAATATGAGTGAAGCTTTCTTT.

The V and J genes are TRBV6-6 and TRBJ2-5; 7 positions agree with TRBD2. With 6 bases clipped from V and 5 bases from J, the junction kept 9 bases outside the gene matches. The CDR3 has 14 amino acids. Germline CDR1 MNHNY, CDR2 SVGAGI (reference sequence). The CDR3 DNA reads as TGTGCCAGCAGGGCGGTGGGCGGGGGTGAGACCCAGTACTTC. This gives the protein CASRAVGGGETQYF.

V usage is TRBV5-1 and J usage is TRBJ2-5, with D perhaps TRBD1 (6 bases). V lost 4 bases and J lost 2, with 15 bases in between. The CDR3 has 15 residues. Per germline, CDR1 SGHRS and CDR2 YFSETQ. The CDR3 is CASSGGLQGQETQYF. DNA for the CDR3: TGCGCCAGCAGCGGGGGCCTCCAGGGGCAAGAGACCCAGTACTTC.

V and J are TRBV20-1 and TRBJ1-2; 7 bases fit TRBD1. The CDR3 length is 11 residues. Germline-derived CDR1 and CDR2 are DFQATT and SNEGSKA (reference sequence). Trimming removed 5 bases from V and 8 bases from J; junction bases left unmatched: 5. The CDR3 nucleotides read TGCAGTGCTTCCCGACAGGGCGGCTACACCTTC. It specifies CSASRQGGYTF.

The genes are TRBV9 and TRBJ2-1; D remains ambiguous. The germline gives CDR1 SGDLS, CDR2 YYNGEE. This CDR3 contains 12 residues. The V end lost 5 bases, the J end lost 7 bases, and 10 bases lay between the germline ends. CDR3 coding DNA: TGTGCCAGCAGGAACTTGTCGAATGAGCAGTTCTTC. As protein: CASRNLSNEQFF.

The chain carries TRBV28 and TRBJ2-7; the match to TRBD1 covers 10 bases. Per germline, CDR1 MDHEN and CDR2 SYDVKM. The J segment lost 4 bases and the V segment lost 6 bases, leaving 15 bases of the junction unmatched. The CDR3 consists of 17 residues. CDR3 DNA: TGTGCCAGCAGCGACCCTAAGGGAGACAGGGGGCTTTACGAGCAGTACTTC. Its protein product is CASSDPKGDRGLYEQYF.